These 10 T cell receptor beta chains were sequenced from one sample in a study of memory CD4+ T cells and cytomegalovirus serostatus. Assay used: immunoSEQ multiplex PCR; TCRdb lists only in-frame clones, some missing. In the table there are fewer than 50,000 clones, over 60% of which are singletons. The sort gate was single viable CD3+CD4+CD8-CD45RO+ cells for memory CD4+ T cells. Sequenced input: memory CD4+ T cells from blood. Every receptor here comes from an adult in good health and CMV-seronegative.

Sample share makes this clone medium-sized (0.01 to 0.1%). The chain links TRBV30 to TRBJ2-7; D might be TRBD2 (5 bases). The germline V gene encodes CDR1 GTSNPN and CDR2 SVGIG (reference sequence). The CDR3 is 13 amino acids. V dropped 6 bases and J dropped 3 bases, with 15 bases sitting between them. The CDR3 bases are TGTGCCTGCGAGTTAGAGCGGCACTACGAGCAGTACTTC. Translation: CACELERHYEQYF.

The chain recombines TRBV18 with TRBJ1-5, with 12 bases fitting TRBD1. V gave up 6 bases and J gave up 6 bases; unmatched junction bases: 3. The CDR3 sequence is 14 residues long. The germline CDR1 and CDR2 sequences are KGHSH and LQKENI. This CDR3 reads CASSPGQGAQPQHF. The DNA of the CDR3 is TGTGCCAGCTCGCCGGGACAGGGGGCTCAGCCCCAGCATTTT.

The chain combines TRBV6-1 with TRBJ1-2; D is unclear. Germline V gene sequence: CDR1 MNHNS, CDR2 SASEGT. The ends were cut back, 4 bases at V and 4 bases at J, with 7 bases in the middle. The CDR3 is 12 amino acids. The CDR3 loop reads CASSVDFYGYTF. As DNA, the CDR3 is TGTGCCAGCAGTGTTGATTTCTATGGCTACACCTTC.

The chain uses TRBV6-4 and TRBJ1-6; D unresolved. Trimming pared 10 bases from V and 4 bases from J, leaving 14 bases between. Germline loops: CDR1 MRHNA, CDR2 SNTAGT. This CDR3 has 14 amino acids. CDR3 coding DNA: TGTGCCATCAAGGACCGATCTTATAATTCACCCCTCCACTTT. Translating it yields CAIKDRSYNSPLHF.

The table lists this clone with a few counts. This chain connects TRBV27 to TRBJ2-3, with D perhaps matching TRBD2 (6 bases). V was pared by 6 bases and J by 1 base, with 11 bases between. The CDR3 runs 14 residues. Germline V lookup: CDR1 MNHEY, CDR2 SMNVEV (reference sequence). The CDR3 loop is CASREWGGTDTQYF. CDR3 sequence (DNA): TGTGCCAGCAGGGAATGGGGGGGCACAGATACGCAGTATTTT.

In DNA form, the CDR3 reads TGTGCCAGCAGCCCGAGGAAAATAGCGGGAGCTCCAGATACGCAGTATTTT. Its protein product is CASSPRKIAGAPDTQYF. V and J are TRBV11-3 and TRBJ2-3; 9 bases line up with TRBD2. This CDR3 comprises 17 residues. Trimming cost V 5 bases and J 4 bases; bases outside gene matches: 13. Germline assignment: CDR1 SGHNT and CDR2 YENEEA.

CDR3 residues: CATSRDTTGETQYF. In nucleotides, the CDR3 is TGTGCCACCAGCAGAGATACCACTGGAGAGACCCAGTACTTC. The chain recombines TRBV15 with TRBJ2-5; D not resolved. This CDR3 is built from 14 residues. V lost 0 bases to trimming and J lost 4 bases, with 9 bases between them. Germline assignment: CDR1 LNHNV and CDR2 YYDKDF (reference sequence).

The CDR3 nucleotides are TGTGCCAGTCGACAGGCGCAGGCAGATACGCAGTATTTT. Its translation is CASRQAQADTQYF. The chain joins TRBV18 to TRBJ2-3, with TRBD1 as a possible D gene (6 bases). Germline CDR1 KGHSH, CDR2 LQKENI. The CDR3 has 13 residues. V was trimmed by 9 bases and J by 4 bases, leaving 14 bases between them.

The rearrangement uses TRBV5-3 and TRBJ2-7; no firm D call. TRBV5-3 is known as an ORF, though its function is uncertain. The V end lost 4 bases, the J end lost 6 bases, and 14 bases lay between the germline ends. The CDR3 loop spans 13 amino acids. This CDR3 is CARSPLPAIEQYF. The CDR3 nucleotides read TGTGCCAGAAGCCCCCTCCCGGCAATCGAGCAGTACTTC.

The V call is TRBV9, the J call TRBJ2-2, with TRBD2 matching 7 bases. The CDR3 loop spans 14 amino acids. V dropped 0 bases and J dropped 7; count of bases not matched to a gene: 3. The germline CDR1 and CDR2 sequences are SGDLS and YYNGEE. The CDR3 sequence: CASSVELARGELFF. The CDR3 DNA is TGTGCCAGCAGCGTAGAACTAGCGCGCGGGGAGCTGTTTTTT.